The rows below give T cell receptor beta chains drawn from one sample of a study of Ad26.COV2.S vaccination and SARS-CoV-2 variants. Profiled with immunoSEQ multiplex PCR; TCRdb holds only in-frame clones, not every one. The sample lists around 500,000 clones, roughly nine tenths seen once, with 1.5% to 2% in the top ten. The material sequenced was peripheral blood, taken in a trial of Ad26.COV2.S vaccine versus placebo. The receptors were gathered from a person between 18 and 59 years old who received the Ad26.COV2.S COVID-19 vaccine or a placebo. Both conserved end residues are part of each CDR3. The D gene is left open where the match is weak. Clone size, where shown, is once, few, many, or a class for clones that have expanded.

j_call d_call clone_size v_call cdr3_nt cdr3_aa
TRBJ1-1 NA few TRBV7-2 TGTGCCAGCAGCTTATCGGAGTCGACGGCGAAAGCTTTCTTT CASSLSESTAKAFF
TRBJ2-3 TRBD1 NA TRBV5-1 TGCGCCAGCAGCCTCAGGGGGCGGGAAGATACGCAGTATTTT CASSLRGREDTQYF
TRBJ2-1 TRBD2 NA TRBV7-9 TGTGCCGAAGCGGCGGGAGACTCCTACAATGAGCAGTTCTTC CAEAAGDSYNEQFF
TRBJ2-7 TRBD2 NA TRBV30 TGTGCCTGGAGTGTCCTAGCGGGTGGCAGATACTATAAAATGCAGCAGTACTTC CAWSVLAGGRYYKMQQYF
TRBJ1-2 NA NA TRBV30 TGTGCCTGGTTAAAACACCCCTTGGAGGGCTACACCTTC CAWLKHPLEGYTF
TRBJ2-7 TRBD1 once TRBV4-2 TGTGCCAGCAGCGAGGGACAGTTGCGATACGAGCAGTACTTC CASSEGQLRYEQYF
TRBJ1-6 NA NA TRBV10-3 TGTGCCATCAGGGATAATTCACCCCTCCACTTT CAIRDNSPLHF
TRBJ2-2 NA NA TRBV28 TGTGCCAGCAGTTTAACGTCAGTTAGAGGCGGGGAGCTGTTTTTT CASSLTSVRGGELFF
TRBJ1-2 NA NA TRBV6-1 TGTGCCAGCAGTGAATGGCCCGCGGGCGGAGGAGGCTACACCTTC CASSEWPAGGGGYTF
TRBJ1-1 TRBD1 NA TRBV5-1 TGCGCCAGCAGCTGGGGACAGGGGGCTCTCGAAGCTTTCTTT CASSWGQGALEAFF
TRBJ2-5 NA few TRBV24-1 TGTGCCGCCTCTTCTTCCGGGGCGGGACAAGAGACCCAGTACTTC CAASSSGAGQETQYF
TRBJ1-5 NA NA TRBV5-1 TGCGCCAGCAGCTTGGACCCCGACAATCAGCCCCAGCATTTT CASSLDPDNQPQHF
TRBJ1-1 NA few TRBV4-1 TGCGCCAGCGGACCGCCAGGGCCGACTGAAGCTTTCTTT CASGPPGPTEAFF
TRBJ1-1 NA NA TRBV2 TGTGCCAGCAGTGGACAACAGAACACTGAAGCTTTCTTT CASSGQQNTEAFF
TRBJ2-7 NA NA TRBV5-1 TGCGCCAGCTGGGTCCCCACGACTACCACCTACGAGCAGTACTTC CASWVPTTTTYEQYF
TRBJ1-1 NA NA TRBV9 TGTGCCAGCAGCACCCACACGGTGACAACTGAAGCTTTCTTT CASSTHTVTTEAFF